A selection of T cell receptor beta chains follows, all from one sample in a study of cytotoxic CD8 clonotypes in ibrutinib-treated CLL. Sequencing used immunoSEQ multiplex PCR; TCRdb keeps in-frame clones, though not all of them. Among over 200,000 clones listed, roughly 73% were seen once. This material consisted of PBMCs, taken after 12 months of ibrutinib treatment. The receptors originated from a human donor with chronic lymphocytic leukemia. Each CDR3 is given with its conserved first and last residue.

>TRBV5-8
CASRELDTGELFF
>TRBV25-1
CASSDPGHSYEQYF
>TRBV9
CASSVGGYAGREQFF
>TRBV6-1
CASSGTGNNQPQHF
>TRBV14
CASSQALRLARENEQFF
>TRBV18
CASSPGHPPNEQFF
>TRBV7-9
CASSSGSRNTQYF
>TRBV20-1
CSASGDQPQHF
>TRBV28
CASLIGQGTYEQYF
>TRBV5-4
CASSLYSGTGQPFF
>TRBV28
CASTTPDRSYGYTF
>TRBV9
CASSAPAYNEQFF
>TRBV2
CAITRTGLAYEQYF
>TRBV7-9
CASSFEGWRGRYEQYF
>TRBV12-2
CASWTGKNIQYF
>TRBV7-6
CASSALGGNALEQYF
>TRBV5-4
CASSKEVSGEKLFF
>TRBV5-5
CASSYTGQKLYYGYTF
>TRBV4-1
CASSTDYSGNTIYF
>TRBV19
CASSITNTEAFF
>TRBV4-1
CASSQYAGGSGRGGTYEQYF
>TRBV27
CASSRGTGAGGEQYF
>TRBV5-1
CASIQDSRAFF
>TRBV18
CASSERMTAESSGNTIYF
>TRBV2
CASTTGGGGYTF
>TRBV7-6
CASSSYSRGAGNYGYTF
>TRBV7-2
CASSLVVWATNEKLFF
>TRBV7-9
CASSLRGGDNQPQHF
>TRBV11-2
CASSLGVGGGMDTQYF
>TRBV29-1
CSDRTAAHYGYTF
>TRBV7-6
CASSPNGGHAFF
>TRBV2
CATQRRGDGGYTF
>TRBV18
CASSPPGFDGYTF
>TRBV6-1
CASSETRDSTTYEQYF
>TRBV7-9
CASSLRSRSDEQFF
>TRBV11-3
CASSPRLAGVGEQYF
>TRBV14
CASSHIAGNTDTQYF
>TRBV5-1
CASSLAGIGTGGAFTDTQYF
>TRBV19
CASSITGTDYGYTF
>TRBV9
CASSAGVTSNQPQHF
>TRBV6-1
CASSEEGGWTGANVLTF
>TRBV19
CATVRDGPYNEQFF
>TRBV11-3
CASSFVAGATIYF
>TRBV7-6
CASSLVGGATSYEQYF
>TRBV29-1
CSVGAQGAGANVLTF
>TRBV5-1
CASSERGTGGGYTF
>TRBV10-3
CAISAQDGFRPNTEAFF
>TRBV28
CASSSLSGGSYEQYF
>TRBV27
CASSQATNRGGNTEAFF
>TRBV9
CASSAHPTGTASPLHF
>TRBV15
CATSRGPPSYEQYF
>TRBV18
CASSPAGGREKLFF
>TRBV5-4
CASISGRNEQFF
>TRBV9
CASSDGVNYGYTF
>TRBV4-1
CASSRSGFGSGSLTGSYEQYF
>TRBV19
CASRSGYSNSNQPQHF